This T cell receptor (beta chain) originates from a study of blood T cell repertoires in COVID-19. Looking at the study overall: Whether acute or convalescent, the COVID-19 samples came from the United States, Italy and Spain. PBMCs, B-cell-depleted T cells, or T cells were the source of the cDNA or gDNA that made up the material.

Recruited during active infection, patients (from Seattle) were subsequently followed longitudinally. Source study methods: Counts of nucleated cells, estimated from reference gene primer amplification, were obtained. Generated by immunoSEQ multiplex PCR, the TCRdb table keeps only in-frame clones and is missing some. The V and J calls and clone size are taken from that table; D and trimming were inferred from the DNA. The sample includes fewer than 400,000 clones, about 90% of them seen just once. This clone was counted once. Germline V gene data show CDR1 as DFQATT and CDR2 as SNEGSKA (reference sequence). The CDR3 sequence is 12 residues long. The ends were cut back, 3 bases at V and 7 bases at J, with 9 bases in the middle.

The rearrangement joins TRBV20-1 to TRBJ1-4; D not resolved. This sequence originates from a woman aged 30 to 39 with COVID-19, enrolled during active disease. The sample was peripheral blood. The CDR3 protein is CSASLSGEKLFF. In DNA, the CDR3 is TGCAGTGCTAGTCTTAGTGGTGAAAAACTGTTTTTT.